Listed here is a single TCR beta chain. These data originate in a study of shared clonotypes between healthy human individuals. TCRdb's table, derived via immunoSEQ multiplex PCR, lists solely in-frame clones and lacks some. The sample lists more than 2 million clones; about 95% were seen once. Naive-designated CD8 cells lacked CD45RO, were positively enriched for CCR7, and omitted terminally differentiated effector memory CD45RA+ cells. The V gene's germline CDR1 is SGHTA and CDR2 FQGNSA. V shed 5 bases, J shed 4 bases, and the junction held 8 bases outside the gene matches. There are 15 residues in the CDR3.

The TCR comes from a man younger than 35 in good health. Input material: naive CD8+ T cells sorted from blood. This chain uses TRBV7-2 with TRBJ2-5; 9 bases align to TRBD1. The CDR3 protein is CASSPGQGTGETQYF. The CDR3 DNA follows: TGTGCCAGCAGCCCCGGACAGGGGACAGGAGAGACCCAGTACTTC.